This TCR beta chain was identified in a study of T cells after yellow fever vaccination. Across the study: Fractions of low cell number were prepared using SMART-Seq v4 Ultra Low Input. General study results and limits: Subsequent to the booster, the majority of primary-vaccination clones reappeared (96% CD4, 88% CD8). Some clonotypes were seen in both the CD4 and the CD8 compartments. These made up a small share and likely arose from convergent recombination.

TCR cDNA, made by 5'RACE template switching, carried an added universal primer site and UMIs. In TCRdb, the 5' RACE reads were re-called with MiXCR into one record per CDR3 protein. The repertoire holds some 550,000 distinct CDR3 sequences, with under 25% as singletons. This CDR3 region has 14 residues. Trimming removed 6 bases at V and 4 bases at J, with 12 bases between. On this clonotype itself: The antigen is not known.

The sequenced sample was PBMCs, obtained 15 days after the yellow fever booster vaccination. The chain links TRBV12-3 or TRBV12-4 to TRBJ2-2, with D perhaps TRBD1 (5 bases). The clonotype comes from a man between 25 and 39 years old who received the YFV17D yellow fever vaccine. The CDR3 nucleotides are TGTGCCAGCAGCATTGGACATTTCACCGGGGAGCTGTTTTTT. Its protein is CASSIGHFTGELFF.